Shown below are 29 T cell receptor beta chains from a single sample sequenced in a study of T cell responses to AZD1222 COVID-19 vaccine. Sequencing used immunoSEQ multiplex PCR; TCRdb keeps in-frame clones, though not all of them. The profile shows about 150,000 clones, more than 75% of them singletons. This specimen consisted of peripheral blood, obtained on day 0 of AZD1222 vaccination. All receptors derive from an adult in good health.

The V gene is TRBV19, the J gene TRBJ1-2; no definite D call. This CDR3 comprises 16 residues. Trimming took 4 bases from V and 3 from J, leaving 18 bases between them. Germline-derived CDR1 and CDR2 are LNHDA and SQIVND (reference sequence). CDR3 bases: TGTGCCAGTAGTACTCGGGGAGGCAGCAAATACTATGGCTACACCTTC. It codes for CASSTRGGSKYYGYTF.

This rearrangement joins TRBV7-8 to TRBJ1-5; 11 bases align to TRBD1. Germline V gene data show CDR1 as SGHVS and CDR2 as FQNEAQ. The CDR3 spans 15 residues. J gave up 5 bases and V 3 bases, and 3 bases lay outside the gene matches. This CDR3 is CASSLWTGGYQPQHF. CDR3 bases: TGTGCCAGCAGCTTGTGGACAGGGGGCTATCAGCCCCAGCATTTT. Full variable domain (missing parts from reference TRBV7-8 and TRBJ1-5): GAGVSQSPRYKVAKRGQDVALRCDPISGHVSLFWYQQALGQGPEFLTYFQNEAQLDKSGLPSDRFFAERPEGSVSTLKIQRTQQEDSAVYLCASSLWTGGYQPQHFGDGTRLSIL.

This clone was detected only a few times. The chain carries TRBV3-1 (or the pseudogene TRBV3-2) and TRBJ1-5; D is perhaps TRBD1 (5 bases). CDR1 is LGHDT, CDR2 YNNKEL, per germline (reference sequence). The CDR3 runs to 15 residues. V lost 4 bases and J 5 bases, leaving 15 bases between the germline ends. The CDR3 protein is CASSPTGGPYQPQHF. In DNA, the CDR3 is TGTGCCAGCAGCCCTACCGGGGGTCCATATCAGCCCCAGCATTTT.

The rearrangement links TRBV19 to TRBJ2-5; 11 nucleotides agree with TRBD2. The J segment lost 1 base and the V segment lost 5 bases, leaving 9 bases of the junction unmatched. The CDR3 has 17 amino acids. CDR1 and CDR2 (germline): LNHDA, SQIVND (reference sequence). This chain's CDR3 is CASSFLPGLAAQETQYF. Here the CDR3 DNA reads TGTGCCAGTAGTTTTTTACCGGGACTAGCGGCCCAAGAGACCCAGTACTTC.

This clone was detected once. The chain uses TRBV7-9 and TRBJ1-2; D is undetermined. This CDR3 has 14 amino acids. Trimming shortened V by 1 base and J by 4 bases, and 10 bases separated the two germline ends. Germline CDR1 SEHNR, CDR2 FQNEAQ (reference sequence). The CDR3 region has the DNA TGTGCCAGCAGCTTAGAGGCACCCGTCTATGGCTACACCTTC. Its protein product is CASSLEAPVYGYTF.

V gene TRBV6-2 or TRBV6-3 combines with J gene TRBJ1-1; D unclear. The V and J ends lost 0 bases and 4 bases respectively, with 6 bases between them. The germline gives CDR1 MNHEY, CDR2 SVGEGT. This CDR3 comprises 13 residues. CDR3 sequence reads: CASSYSGSTEAFF. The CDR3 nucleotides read TGTGCCAGCAGTTACTCGGGGTCCACTGAAGCTTTCTTT.

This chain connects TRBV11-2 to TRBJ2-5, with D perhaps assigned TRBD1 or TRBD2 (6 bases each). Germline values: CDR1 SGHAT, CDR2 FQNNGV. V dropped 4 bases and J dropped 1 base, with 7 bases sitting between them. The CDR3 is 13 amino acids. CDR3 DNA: TGTGCCAGCAGCTGGGGGGCCCAAGAGACCCAGTACTTC. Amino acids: CASSWGAQETQYF.

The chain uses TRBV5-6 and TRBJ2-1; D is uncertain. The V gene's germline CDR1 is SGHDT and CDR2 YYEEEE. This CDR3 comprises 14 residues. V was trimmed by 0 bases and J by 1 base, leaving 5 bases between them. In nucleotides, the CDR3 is TGTGCCAGCAGCTTGGACAGATCCTACAATGAGCAGTTCTTC. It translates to CASSLDRSYNEQFF.

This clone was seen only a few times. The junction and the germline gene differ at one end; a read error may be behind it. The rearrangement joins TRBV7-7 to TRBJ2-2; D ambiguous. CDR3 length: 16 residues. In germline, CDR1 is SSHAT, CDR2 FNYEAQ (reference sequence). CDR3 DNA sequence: TGTGCTAGCAGCCCAGCAAGGCTTATCAACACCGGGGAGCTGTTTTTT. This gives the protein CASSPARLINTGELFF.

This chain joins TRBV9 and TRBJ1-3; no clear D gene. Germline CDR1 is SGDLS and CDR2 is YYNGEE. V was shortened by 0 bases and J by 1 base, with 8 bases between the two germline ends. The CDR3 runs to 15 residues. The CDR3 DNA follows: TGTGCCAGCAGCGTAGGGCCGGATTCTGGAAACACCATATATTTT. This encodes CASSVGPDSGNTIYF. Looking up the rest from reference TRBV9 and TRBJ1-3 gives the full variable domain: DSGVTQTPKHLITATGQRVTLRCSPRSGDLSVYWYQQSLDQGLQFLIQYYNGEERAKGNILERFSAQQFPDLHSELNLSSLELGDSALYFCASSVGPDSGNTIYFGEGSWLTVV.

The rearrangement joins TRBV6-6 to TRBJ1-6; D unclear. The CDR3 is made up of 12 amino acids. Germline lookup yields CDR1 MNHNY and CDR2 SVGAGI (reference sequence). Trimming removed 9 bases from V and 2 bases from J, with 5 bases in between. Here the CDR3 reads CASRTYNSPLHF. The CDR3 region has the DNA TGTGCCAGTCGGACCTATAATTCACCCCTCCACTTT.

DNA for the CDR3: TGTGCCAGCAGTTTAAATCGGAATCAGCCCCAGCATTTT. This encodes CASSLNRNQPQHF. The rearrangement links TRBV12-3 or TRBV12-4 to TRBJ1-5, with D hard to call. CDR3 length: 13 residues. With 2 bases removed from V and 4 bases from J, the gap between germline ends came to 6 bases.

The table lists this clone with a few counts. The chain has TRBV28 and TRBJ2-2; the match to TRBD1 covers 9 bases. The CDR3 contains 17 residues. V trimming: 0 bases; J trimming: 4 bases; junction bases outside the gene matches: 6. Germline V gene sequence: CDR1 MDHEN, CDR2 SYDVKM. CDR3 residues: CASSLCGGTGCTGELFF. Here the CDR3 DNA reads TGTGCCAGCAGTTTATGTGGCGGGACAGGGTGCACCGGGGAGCTGTTTTTT.

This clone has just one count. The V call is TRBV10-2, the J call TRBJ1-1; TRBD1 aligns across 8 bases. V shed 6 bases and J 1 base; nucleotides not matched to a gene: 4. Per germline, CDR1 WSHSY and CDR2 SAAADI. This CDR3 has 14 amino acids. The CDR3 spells CASRAGTGNTEAFF. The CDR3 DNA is TGCGCCAGCAGGGCCGGGACAGGGAACACTGAAGCTTTCTTT.

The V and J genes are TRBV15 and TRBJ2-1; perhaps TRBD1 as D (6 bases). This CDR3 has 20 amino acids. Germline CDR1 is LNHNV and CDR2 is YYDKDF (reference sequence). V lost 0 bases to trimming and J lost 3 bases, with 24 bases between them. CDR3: CATSRDAEISGTSFYNEQFF. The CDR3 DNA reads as TGTGCCACCAGCAGAGACGCCGAAATTTCCGGGACATCGTTCTACAATGAGCAGTTCTTC.

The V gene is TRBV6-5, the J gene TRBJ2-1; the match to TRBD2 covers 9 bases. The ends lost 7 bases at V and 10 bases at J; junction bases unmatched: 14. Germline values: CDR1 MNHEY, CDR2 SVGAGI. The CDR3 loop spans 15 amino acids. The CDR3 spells CASKVSGLASLEQFF. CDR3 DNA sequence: TGTGCCAGCAAGGTGTCGGGACTAGCTAGCTTAGAGCAGTTCTTC.

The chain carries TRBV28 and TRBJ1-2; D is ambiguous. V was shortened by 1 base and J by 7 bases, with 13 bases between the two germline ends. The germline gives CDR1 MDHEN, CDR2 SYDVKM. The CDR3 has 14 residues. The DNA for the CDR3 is TGTGCCAGCAGTTTATTGGGCAGAGAGAGTGGCTACACCTTC. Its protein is CASSLLGRESGYTF.

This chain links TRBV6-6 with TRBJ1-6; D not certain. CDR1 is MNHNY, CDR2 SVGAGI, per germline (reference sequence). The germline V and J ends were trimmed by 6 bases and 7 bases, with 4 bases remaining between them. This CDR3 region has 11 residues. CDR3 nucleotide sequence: TGTGCCAGCAGCCTGAATTCACCCCTCCACTTT. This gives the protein CASSLNSPLHF.

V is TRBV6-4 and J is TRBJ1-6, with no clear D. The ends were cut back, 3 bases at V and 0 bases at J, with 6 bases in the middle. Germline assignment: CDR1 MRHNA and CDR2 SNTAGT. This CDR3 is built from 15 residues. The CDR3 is CASSEKSSYNSPLHF. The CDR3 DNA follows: TGTGCCAGCAGTGAAAAAAGCTCCTATAATTCACCCCTCCACTTT.

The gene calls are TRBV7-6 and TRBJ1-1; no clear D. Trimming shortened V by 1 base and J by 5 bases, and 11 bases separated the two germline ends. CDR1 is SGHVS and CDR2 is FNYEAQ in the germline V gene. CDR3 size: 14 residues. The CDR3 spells CASSLGPGGTEAFF. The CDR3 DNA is TGTGCCAGCAGCTTAGGGCCGGGTGGAACTGAAGCTTTCTTT.

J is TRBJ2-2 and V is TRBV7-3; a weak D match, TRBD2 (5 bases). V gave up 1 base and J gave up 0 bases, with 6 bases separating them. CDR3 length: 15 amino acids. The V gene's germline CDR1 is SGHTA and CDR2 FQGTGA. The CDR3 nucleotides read TGTGCCAGCAGCTTAAACGGGGCGAACACCGGGGAGCTGTTTTTT. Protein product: CASSLNGANTGELFF.

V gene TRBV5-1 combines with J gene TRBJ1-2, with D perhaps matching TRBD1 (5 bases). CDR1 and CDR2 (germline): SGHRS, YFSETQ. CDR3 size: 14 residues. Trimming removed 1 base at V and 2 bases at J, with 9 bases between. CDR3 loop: CASSLTPGNYGYTF. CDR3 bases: TGCGCCAGCAGCTTGACGCCAGGGAACTATGGCTACACCTTC.

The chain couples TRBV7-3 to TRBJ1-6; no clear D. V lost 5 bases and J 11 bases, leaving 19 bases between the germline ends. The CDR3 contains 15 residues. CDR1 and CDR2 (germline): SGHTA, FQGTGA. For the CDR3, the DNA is TGTGCCAGCAGCCAACAACCCGGAGGAGATACACCCCTCCACTTT. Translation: CASSQQPGGDTPLHF.

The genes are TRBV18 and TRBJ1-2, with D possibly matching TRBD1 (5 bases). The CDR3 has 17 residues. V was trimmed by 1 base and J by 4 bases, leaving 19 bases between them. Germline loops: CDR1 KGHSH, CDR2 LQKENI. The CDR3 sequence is CASSPRGTARLSYGYTF. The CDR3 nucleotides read TGTGCCAGCTCACCACGGGGGACCGCCCGACTTTCCTATGGCTACACCTTC.

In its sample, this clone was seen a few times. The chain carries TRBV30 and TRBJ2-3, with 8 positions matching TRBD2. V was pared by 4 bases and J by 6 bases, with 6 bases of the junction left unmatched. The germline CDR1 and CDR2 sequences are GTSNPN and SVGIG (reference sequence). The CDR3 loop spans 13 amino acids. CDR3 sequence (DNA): TGTGCCTGGACCCAGCGGGAGAGGGATACGCAGTATTTT. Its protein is CAWTQRERDTQYF.

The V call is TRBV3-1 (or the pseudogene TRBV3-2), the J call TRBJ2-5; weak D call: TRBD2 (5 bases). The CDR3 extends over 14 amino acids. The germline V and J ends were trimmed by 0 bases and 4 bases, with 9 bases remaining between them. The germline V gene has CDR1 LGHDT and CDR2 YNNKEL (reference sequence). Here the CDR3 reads CASSQDYEGETQYF. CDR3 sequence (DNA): TGTGCCAGCAGCCAAGACTACGAGGGAGAGACCCAGTACTTC.

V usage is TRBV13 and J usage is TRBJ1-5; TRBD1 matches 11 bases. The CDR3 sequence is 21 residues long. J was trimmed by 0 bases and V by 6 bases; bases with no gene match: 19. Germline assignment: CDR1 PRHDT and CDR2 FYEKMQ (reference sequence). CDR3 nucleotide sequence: TGTGCCAGCAGATTTCCCCCTCCGGGACAGGGGGACCCGTATAGCAATCAGCCCCAGCATTTT. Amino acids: CASRFPPPGQGDPYSNQPQHF.

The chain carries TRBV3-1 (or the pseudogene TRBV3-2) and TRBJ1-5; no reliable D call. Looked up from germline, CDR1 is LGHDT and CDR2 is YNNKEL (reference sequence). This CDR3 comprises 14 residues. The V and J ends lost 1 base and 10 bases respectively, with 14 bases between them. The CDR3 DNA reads TGTGCCAGCAGCCAAGTAGGTTCAATCAGCCCCCAGCATTTT. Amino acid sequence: CASSQVGSISPQHF.

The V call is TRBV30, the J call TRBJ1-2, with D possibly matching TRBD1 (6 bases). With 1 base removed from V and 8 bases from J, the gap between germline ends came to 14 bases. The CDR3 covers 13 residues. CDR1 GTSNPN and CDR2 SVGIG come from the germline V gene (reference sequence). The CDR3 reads CAWSAGTGLGYTF. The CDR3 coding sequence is TGTGCCTGGAGTGCCGGTACAGGGTTAGGCTACACCTTC.